This T cell receptor (beta chain) is drawn from a study of blood T cells in healthy people across ages. The CDR3 has 14 amino acids. V lost 2 bases and J lost 3, with 7 bases in between. CDR1 SGHTA and CDR2 FQGNSA come from the germline V gene. Combining a sample-barcoded 5' primer with a J-beta primer mix, a second PCR ran for roughly 7 to 11 cycles. Each cDNA molecule carried a tag from a template-switch adaptor that contained 12 random nucleotides. TCRdb fed the 5' RACE reads into MiXCR, producing one record per CDR3 protein. The sample comprises roughly 800,000 distinct CDR3 sequences, roughly 64% of which are singletons, and 20% to 25% rests with the top ten. Worth noting for this clonotype: Its antigen is currently unknown.

Overall study findings and caveats: TCR beta diversity per million T cells fell roughly linearly with age. Both higher diversity and more naive CD4+ cells marked long-lived donors when set against aged donors.

This receptor was obtained from a man aged 30-40 years in good health. Sequences were obtained from blood. V gene TRBV7-2 combines with J gene TRBJ2-2, with D hard to call. The CDR3 DNA is TGTGCCAGCAGCTTATCCTCCTACACCGGGGAGCTGTTTTTT. Amino acids: CASSLSSYTGELFF. Combining the CDR3 with reference TRBV7-2 and TRBJ2-2 gives the whole variable domain GAGVSQSPSNKVTEKGKDVELRCDPISGHTALYWYRQSLGQGLEFLIYFQGNSAPDKSGLPSDRFSAERTGGSVSTLTIQRTQQEDSAVYLCASSLSSYTGELFFGEGSRLTVL.